Shown below are 27 T cell receptor beta chains from a single sample sequenced in a study of blood T cell repertoires in COVID-19. Some clones are missing from TCRdb's copy, which holds only in-frame ones; the method was immunoSEQ multiplex PCR. The sample lists about 50,000 clones; approximately 82% were seen once. Sequences were obtained from PBMCs or T cells enriched from blood (not recorded which). These receptors all come from a woman aged 45-59 years with acute COVID-19.

This clone was seen a few times. The chain has TRBV27 and TRBJ2-7; D call uncertain. The CDR3 totals 14 residues. The germline V and J ends were trimmed by 0 bases and 2 bases, with 8 bases remaining between them. Germline V gene sequence: CDR1 MNHEY, CDR2 SMNVEV (reference sequence). The DNA for the CDR3 is TGTGCCAGCAGTTTATCCGGGTTACCCTACGAGCAGTACTTC. Translation: CASSLSGLPYEQYF.

A remark on this clone: Other DNA sequences of this sample code for an identical CDR3. The chain employs TRBV4-1 and TRBJ1-4; 8 nucleotides match TRBD1. This CDR3 contains 16 residues. V lost 5 bases and J lost 0; bases outside the gene matches: 5. Looked up from germline, CDR1 is MGHRA and CDR2 is YSYEKL. This CDR3 reads CASSSGQAATNEKLFF. In DNA, the CDR3 is TGCGCCAGCAGCTCGGGACAGGCCGCAACTAATGAAAAACTGTTTTTT.

This clone was seen a handful of times. This chain links TRBV19 with TRBJ1-1; 10 nucleotides agree with TRBD1. This CDR3 has 15 residues. The germline CDR1 and CDR2 sequences are LNHDA and SQIVND (reference sequence). V dropped 7 bases and J dropped 4; count of bases not matched to a gene: 9. The CDR3 DNA sequence: TGTGCCAGTACCCTCCGACAGGGGGCTGGCACTGAAGCTTTCTTT. It codes for CASTLRQGAGTEAFF.

The chain recombines TRBV30 with TRBJ1-5; TRBD1 is a possible D gene (5 bases). The CDR3 contains 13 residues. V was shortened by 2 bases and J by 5 bases, with 10 bases between the two germline ends. Germline-derived CDR1 and CDR2 are GTSNPN and SVGIG (reference sequence). The CDR3 DNA reads as TGTGCCTGGAGTCGGGGGGGGGATCAGCCCCAGCATTTT. Its protein is CAWSRGGDQPQHF. Variable domain in full (rest from reference TRBV30 and TRBJ1-5): SQTIHQWPATLVQPVGSPLSLECTVEGTSNPNLYWYRQAAGRGLQLLFYSVGIGQISSEVPQNLSASRPQDRQFILSSKKLLLSDSGFYLCAWSRGGDQPQHFGDGTRLSIL.

The rearrangement links TRBV28 to TRBJ2-7; D call uncertain. Between the trimmed V and J ends, which lost 5 bases and 3 bases, there was a span of 8 bases. Germline lookup yields CDR1 MDHEN and CDR2 SYDVKM. CDR3 size: 12 residues. CDR3 loop: CASSVIGYEQYF. CDR3 bases: TGTGCCAGCAGTGTCATCGGCTACGAGCAGTACTTC.

The chain recombines TRBV2 with TRBJ2-4, with 10 bases lining up with TRBD2. The V gene end was trimmed by 7 bases and the J gene end by 11 bases; junction bases not matched to a gene: 5. Germline values: CDR1 SNHLY, CDR2 FYNNEI. The CDR3 covers 12 residues. As DNA, the CDR3 is TGTGCCAGCACCCCTAGCGGGGGCCTTCAGTACTTC. The encoded protein is CASTPSGGLQYF.

The sample holds one count of this clone. V and J are TRBV3-1 (or the pseudogene TRBV3-2) and TRBJ2-3, with 8 bases identical to TRBD1. The CDR3 has 16 residues. V dropped 4 bases and J dropped 3; count of bases not matched to a gene: 9. The germline gives CDR1 LGHDT, CDR2 YNNKEL (reference sequence). The CDR3 bases are TGTGCCAGCAGCCCACCGACAGGGGTCGAGACAGATACGCAGTATTTT. Translating gives CASSPPTGVETDTQYF.

The chain links TRBV18 to TRBJ1-2; D remains unclear. V lost 2 bases and J 8 bases, leaving 9 bases between the germline ends. Per germline, CDR1 KGHSH and CDR2 LQKENI. This CDR3 has 12 amino acids. The CDR3 region has the DNA TGTGCCAGCTCACCATTTGTCGAGGGCTACACCTTC. Its translation: CASSPFVEGYTF. Full variable domain (missing parts from reference TRBV18 and TRBJ1-2): NAGVMQNPRHLVRRRGQEARLRCSPMKGHSHVYWYRQLPEEGLKFMVYLQKENIIDESGMPKERFSAEFPKEGPSILRIQQVVRGDSAAYFCASSPFVEGYTFGSGTRLTVV.

The sample holds a few counts of this clone. The rearrangement links TRBV4-1 to TRBJ1-1, with D unresolved. The CDR3 is 16 amino acids. V lost 1 base and J 0 bases, leaving 12 bases between the germline ends. Germline V gene data show CDR1 as MGHRA and CDR2 as YSYEKL. The CDR3 spells CASSQVWGVMNTEAFF. CDR3 sequence (DNA): TGCGCCAGCAGCCAAGTCTGGGGAGTTATGAACACTGAAGCTTTCTTT.

The chain couples TRBV11-3 to TRBJ2-5; no reliable D call. The CDR3 is 16 amino acids. Germline V lookup: CDR1 SGHNT, CDR2 YENEEA. Trimming left V 3 bases short and J 1 base short, with 15 bases between. CDR3: CASSFGTQYVQETQYF. The CDR3 DNA reads TGTGCCAGCAGCTTTGGTACCCAGTACGTCCAAGAGACCCAGTACTTC.

This clone appeared a single time. Other DNA sequences in this sample translate to the same CDR3. The CDR3 loop is CASSLALNSYEQYF. The CDR3 region has the DNA TGTGCCAGCAGCTTAGCCCTCAACAGTTACGAGCAGTACTTC. The gene calls are TRBV7-6 and TRBJ2-7; D call uncertain. The CDR3 spans 14 residues. V was shortened by 0 bases and J by 4 bases, with 10 bases between the two germline ends. CDR1 SGHVS and CDR2 FNYEAQ come from the germline V gene.

This clone has more than one count but fewer than ten. The rearrangement links TRBV7-2 to TRBJ2-5; 13 bases agree with TRBD2. Germline CDR1 SGHTA, CDR2 FQGNSA. Losses at the gene ends were 5 bases for V and 6 bases for J; bases not matched to a gene: 9. The CDR3 is made up of 16 amino acids. The CDR3 protein is CASSPQGTSGAQTQYF. The CDR3 DNA follows: TGTGCCAGCAGCCCCCAAGGGACTAGCGGGGCGCAGACCCAGTACTTC.

This chain links TRBV7-6 with TRBJ1-1; D not resolved. The V and J ends lost 0 bases and 0 bases respectively, with 11 bases between them. Per germline, CDR1 SGHVS and CDR2 FNYEAQ. The CDR3 is 16 amino acids. In nucleotides, the CDR3 is TGTGCCAGCAGCTTAGCAGGCTCGGGTATGAACACTGAAGCTTTCTTT. Its translation: CASSLAGSGMNTEAFF.

The chain recombines TRBV6-5 with TRBJ2-5, with D possibly TRBD2 on 6 matching bases. Germline CDR1 and CDR2: MNHEY and SVGAGI. V was trimmed by 2 bases and J by 5 bases, leaving 6 bases between them. CDR3 size: 12 residues. CDR3 nucleotides: TGTGCCAGCAGTTACGGGGGGGAGACCCAGTACTTC. It specifies CASSYGGETQYF.

The chain combines TRBV7-6 with TRBJ2-1; 9 bases align to TRBD2. The CDR3 runs to 17 residues. The ends lost 2 bases at V and 5 bases at J; junction bases unmatched: 10. CDR1 is SGHVS, CDR2 FNYEAQ, per germline. The CDR3 protein is CASSLSLAGAGNNEQFF. The CDR3 nucleotides are TGTGCCAGCAGCTTATCGTTAGCGGGGGCGGGGAACAATGAGCAGTTCTTC. Full variable domain (remainder filled in from reference TRBV7-6 and TRBJ2-1): GAGVSQSPRYKVTKRGQDVALRCDPISGHVSLYWYRQALGQGPEFLTYFNYEAQQDKSGLPNDRFSAERPEGSISTLTIQRTEQRDSAMYRCASSLSLAGAGNNEQFFGPGTRLTVL.

V usage is TRBV6-5 and J usage is TRBJ1-6, with TRBD1 identical over 12 bases. This CDR3 has 16 amino acids. The germline V gene has CDR1 MNHEY and CDR2 SVGAGI. The trim removed 2 bases at V and 7 bases at J, leaving 3 bases unmatched. CDR3 region: CASSYGTGGMNSPLHF. The CDR3 DNA sequence: TGTGCCAGCAGTTACGGGACAGGGGGCATGAATTCACCCCTCCACTTT.

The chain has TRBV7-9 and TRBJ2-1; TRBD2 agrees at 14 bases. The V gene's germline CDR1 is SEHNR and CDR2 FQNEAQ (reference sequence). V shed 4 bases, J shed 7 bases, and the junction held 3 bases outside the gene matches. The CDR3 totals 15 residues. The CDR3 DNA reads TGTGCCAGCAGCTCCGGGACTAGCGGGGGTAATGAGCAGTTCTTC. Amino acid sequence: CASSSGTSGGNEQFF.

The table lists this clone with a count of one. V gene TRBV24-1 combines with J gene TRBJ1-4, with D possibly matching TRBD1 (5 bases). Trimming left V 5 bases short and J 0 bases short, with 6 bases between. Germline lookup yields CDR1 KGHDR and CDR2 SFDVKD. The CDR3 extends over 14 amino acids. In DNA form, the CDR3 reads TGTGCCACCAGTGGGGGGGCAACTAATGAAAAACTGTTTTTT. This sequence encodes CATSGGATNEKLFF.

The chain combines TRBV9 with TRBJ2-5; 7 bases are a match to TRBD2. Per the germline V gene, CDR1 is SGDLS and CDR2 is YYNGEE. J lost 0 bases, V lost 3 bases, and 5 bases had no gene match. The CDR3 covers 15 residues. CDR3 region: CASSASGTNQETQYF. Written as DNA, the CDR3 is TGTGCCAGCAGCGCCAGCGGGACTAACCAAGAGACCCAGTACTTC. Full variable domain (rest looked up from reference TRBV9 and TRBJ2-5): DSGVTQTPKHLITATGQRVTLRCSPRSGDLSVYWYQQSLDQGLQFLIQYYNGEERAKGNILERFSAQQFPDLHSELNLSSLELGDSALYFCASSASGTNQETQYFGPGTRLLVL.

The gene calls are TRBV25-1 and TRBJ2-3; the match to TRBD1 covers 10 bases. The germline gives CDR1 MGHDK, CDR2 SYGVNS. There are 16 residues in the CDR3. After removal of 3 bases from V and 4 bases from J, the junction contained 7 bases not matched to a gene. CDR3 loop: CASSDSDRGNSDTQYF. CDR3 bases: TGTGCCAGCAGTGATTCGGACAGGGGGAATTCAGATACGCAGTATTTT.

The chain couples TRBV6-1 to TRBJ1-2, with D maybe TRBD1 (5 bases). With 1 base removed from V and 4 bases from J, the gap between germline ends came to 10 bases. Germline loops: CDR1 MNHNS, CDR2 SASEGT. This CDR3 has 14 residues. The CDR3 DNA is TGTGCCAGCAGTGAAGTCGGCAGGGTCTATGGCTACACCTTC. It encodes CASSEVGRVYGYTF.

V usage is TRBV12-2 and J usage is TRBJ1-1. TRBV12-2 is designated a pseudogene. There are 13 residues in the CDR3. The CDR3 is CASRTRVNTEAFF. DNA for the CDR3: TGTGCAAGTCGCACTAGGGTCAACACTGAAGCTTTCTTT.

This clone turned up a few times. The chain recombines TRBV2 with TRBJ2-2; D uncertain. The CDR3 covers 13 residues. V lost 1 base to trimming and J lost 9 bases, with 9 bases between them. The germline V gene has CDR1 SNHLY and CDR2 FYNNEI. The CDR3 is CASSEGRLRELFF. In DNA form, the CDR3 reads TGTGCCAGCAGTGAAGGCCGGTTAAGGGAGCTGTTTTTT. The full variable domain, its missing parts supplied by reference TRBV2 and TRBJ2-2, is EPEVTQTPSHQVTQMGQEVILRCVPISNHLYFYWYRQILGQKVEFLVSFYNNEISEKSEIFDDQFSVERPDGSNFTLKIRSTKLEDSAMYFCASSEGRLRELFFGEGSRLTVL.

Written as DNA, the CDR3 is TGCGCCAGCACATGGACAAGCACAGATACGCAGTATTTT. It is translated as CASTWTSTDTQYF. The rearrangement links TRBV5-1 to TRBJ2-3, with D possibly TRBD1 on 5 matching bases. Germline lookup yields CDR1 SGHRS and CDR2 YFSETQ. The CDR3 consists of 13 residues. The V and J ends lost 6 bases and 0 bases respectively, with 8 bases between them.

This clone came up a few times. The chain uses TRBV23-1 and TRBJ2-2, with 14 bases fitting TRBD2. TRBV23-1 is an ORF; its function is uncertain. With 4 bases clipped from V and 3 bases from J, the junction kept 10 bases outside the gene matches. The CDR3 length is 19 residues. The CDR3: CASSPIRTSGGTYTGELFF. The CDR3 nucleotides are TGCGCCAGCAGTCCGATCCGGACTAGCGGGGGGACGTACACCGGGGAGCTGTTTTTT.

This clone was detected once. The gene calls are TRBV4-2 and TRBJ2-2, with a possible D match to TRBD2 (5 bases). Trimming left V 8 bases short and J 5 bases short, with 15 bases between. The CDR3 is made up of 14 amino acids. In germline, CDR1 is LGHNA, CDR2 YNFKEQ. CDR3 protein: CASSRGVVTGELFF. The CDR3 region has the DNA TGTGCCAGCTCCCGGGGAGTGGTAACCGGGGAGCTGTTTTTT.

This clone was observed once. The V and J genes are TRBV11-2 and TRBJ2-5; tentative D call: TRBD2 (5 bases). From germline, CDR1 is SGHAT and CDR2 FQNNGV. V was shortened by 1 base and J by 7 bases, with 7 bases between the two germline ends. This CDR3 has 12 residues. The CDR3 nucleotides are TGTGCCAGCAGCTTAGTGGCGGGGACCCAGTACTTC. Residues: CASSLVAGTQYF.